Each of the 4 T cell receptor beta chains below was sequenced from the same sample in a study of blood T cell repertoires in COVID-19 (TCRdb year 2020). The receptor library was made with the immunoSEQ multiplex PCR assay. TCRdb took this table from immuneACCESS and kept in-frame rearrangements with V and J called. Such tables lack part of the clones; where checked against another copy, unresolved V genes explain under half of the gap, and the rest is unexplained. Present in this sample are some 150,000 clones, approximately 80% of which were seen just once. Jointly, the top ten make up around 4.8% of the sample. What was sequenced was peripheral blood. These TCRs come from a human donor in a cohort sampled during active COVID-19.

This chain connects TRBV28 to TRBJ1-2; 8 positions agree with TRBD1. The germline V gene encodes CDR1 MDHEN and CDR2 SYDVKM. V lost 6 bases to trimming and J lost 5 bases; unmatched junction nucleotides: 8. The CDR3 sequence is 14 residues long. The CDR3 protein is CASRPPGQVYGYTF. In DNA, the CDR3 is TGTGCCAGCAGGCCCCCGGGACAGGTATATGGCTACACCTTC.

The chain has TRBV5-3 and TRBJ1-2; D gene uncertain. TRBV5-3 is placed among ORFs of uncertain function. V lost 3 bases and J 2 bases, leaving 11 bases between the germline ends. The CDR3 consists of 14 residues. This chain's CDR3 is CARSSLRVNYGYTF. CDR3 coding DNA: TGTGCCAGAAGCTCCCTGCGGGTCAACTATGGCTACACCTTC.

As regards this clone: Other DNA variants within this sample encode the same CDR3. This chain connects TRBV18 to TRBJ2-5, with TRBD1 as a possible D gene (5 bases). Germline loops: CDR1 KGHSH, CDR2 LQKENI. The CDR3 totals 13 residues. Between the trimmed V and J ends, which lost 1 base and 2 bases, there was a span of 5 bases. DNA for the CDR3: TGTGCCAGCTCACCACGACAGCAAGAGACCCAGTACTTC. As protein: CASSPRQQETQYF. Full variable domain (remainder filled in from reference TRBV18 and TRBJ2-5): NAGVMQNPRHLVRRRGQEARLRCSPMKGHSHVYWYRQLPEEGLKFMVYLQKENIIDESGMPKERFSAEFPKEGPSILRIQQVVRGDSAAYFCASSPRQQETQYFGPGTRLLVL.

The chain combines TRBV5-1 with TRBJ2-5; maybe TRBD2 (6 bases). Trimming cost V 3 bases and J 2 bases, with 14 bases left between them. Germline loops: CDR1 SGHRS, CDR2 YFSETQ. The CDR3 loop spans 15 amino acids. The CDR3 DNA is TGCGCCAGCAGCTCAGGGACTCCGCCGCAAGAGACCCAGTACTTC. The encoded protein is CASSSGTPPQETQYF.